The TCR beta chain under discussion was sequenced for a study of technical replicates of blood from a few donors. The assay was immunoSEQ multiplex PCR, and TCRdb's table has in-frame clones only and misses some. In the table there are about 14,000 clones, more than 75% of which are singletons. This receptor was taken from a human donor in good health. Sequencing was performed on PBMCs.

DNA of the CDR3: TGTGCCATCAGTGAACGACAGGGTTCAGGGGAGCTGTTTTTT. Protein: CAISERQGSGELFF. The chain joins TRBV10-3 to TRBJ2-2; 7 bases are a match to TRBD1. CDR3 length: 14 residues. V shed 3 bases and J 8 bases; nucleotides not matched to a gene: 6. The V gene's germline CDR1 is ENHRY and CDR2 SYGVKD.